The 30 T cell receptor beta chains given below trace back to one sample, sequenced in a study of cytomegalovirus exposure and HLA in healthy donors. It was with 60 Vbeta and 13 Jbeta primers that the PCR ran. The data were produced by immunoSEQ multiplex PCR, yet TCRdb's version contains in-frame clones alone and is incomplete. The repertoire holds roughly 200,000 clones, with over 65% as singletons. Source material: PBMCs. The receptors derive from a man between 35 and 55 years old in good health and CMV-seropositive.

CDR3 bases: TGCGCCAGCAGCCAAGTAGGGGGTAGCAATCAGCCCCAGCATTTT. Translation: CASSQVGGSNQPQHF. The chain employs TRBV4-1 and TRBJ1-5; weak D call: TRBD1 (6 bases). The germline gives CDR1 MGHRA, CDR2 YSYEKL. With 1 base removed from V and 0 bases from J, the gap between germline ends came to 7 bases. The CDR3 covers 15 residues.

This clone was seen just once. The sample contains more than one DNA sequence encoding this CDR3. This sequence joins TRBV7-9 and TRBJ1-2; D perhaps matches TRBD1 (6 bases). The ends were cut back, 5 bases at V and 8 bases at J, with 12 bases in the middle. The CDR3 covers 12 residues. The germline gives CDR1 SEHNR, CDR2 FQNEAQ (reference sequence). CDR3 in amino acids: CASSLTGYGYTF. CDR3 DNA sequence: TGTGCCAGCAGCCTAACAGGGTACGGCTACACCTTC. Full variable domain (missing parts from reference TRBV7-9 and TRBJ1-2): DTGVSQNPRHKITKRGQNVTFRCDPISEHNRLYWYRQTLGQGPEFLTYFQNEAQLEKSRLLSDRFSAERPKGSFSTLEIQRTEQGDSAMYLCASSLTGYGYTFGSGTRLTVV.

This sequence joins TRBV6-5 and TRBJ1-1, with 10 bases identical to TRBD1. CDR1 is MNHEY and CDR2 is SVGAGI in the germline V gene. The CDR3 consists of 15 residues. V lost 2 bases and J lost 1; bases outside the gene matches: 1. The CDR3 is CASSYGDRGNTEAFF. The CDR3 DNA is TGTGCCAGCAGTTACGGGGACAGGGGGAACACTGAAGCTTTCTTT.

The rearrangement links TRBV5-1 to TRBJ2-4; D is perhaps TRBD1 (6 bases). The CDR3 is made up of 16 amino acids. Germline-derived CDR1 and CDR2 are SGHRS and YFSETQ. V was shortened by 0 bases and J by 3 bases, with 13 bases between the two germline ends. For the CDR3, the DNA is TGCGCCAGCAGCTTGGCAGGGGATTCGGGCAAAAACATTCAGTACTTC. Protein product: CASSLAGDSGKNIQYF.

The V and J genes are TRBV28 and TRBJ2-1; 7 nucleotides align to TRBD1. The CDR3 runs 16 residues. The V gene's germline CDR1 is MDHEN and CDR2 SYDVKM. J was trimmed by 2 bases and V by 10 bases; bases with no gene match: 14. The CDR3 loop is CATRTPTGNTYNEQFF. As DNA, the CDR3 is TGTGCCACCAGAACCCCGACAGGGAATACCTACAATGAGCAGTTCTTC.

The chain combines TRBV7-9 with TRBJ2-2; 11 nucleotides line up with TRBD2. The germline V gene encodes CDR1 SEHNR and CDR2 FQNEAQ (reference sequence). With 5 bases clipped from V and 4 bases from J, the junction kept 6 bases outside the gene matches. This CDR3 region has 16 residues. CDR3 DNA sequence: TGTGCCAGCAGCGTACTAGCGGGAGATAGCACCGGGGAGCTGTTTTTT. The encoded protein is CASSVLAGDSTGELFF.

The count of this clone is one. V is TRBV7-2 and J is TRBJ2-2; 8 bases agree with TRBD2. With 5 bases clipped from V and 2 bases from J, the junction kept 10 bases outside the gene matches. The CDR3 extends over 17 amino acids. CDR1 is SGHTA, CDR2 FQGNSA, per germline. The CDR3 is CASSPLRGGLNTGELFF. CDR3 nucleotides: TGTGCCAGCAGCCCTCTCCGCGGGGGGCTAAACACCGGGGAGCTGTTTTTT.

This chain connects TRBV29-1 to TRBJ2-5; TRBD2 agrees at 14 bases. Germline-derived CDR1 and CDR2 are SQVTM and ANQGSEA. The J segment lost 5 bases and the V segment lost 7 bases, leaving 9 bases of the junction unmatched. CDR3 length: 15 amino acids. CDR3 sequence reads: CSARLAGGPKETQYF. CDR3 in DNA: TGCAGCGCCAGACTAGCGGGAGGGCCGAAGGAGACCCAGTACTTC.

This chain connects TRBV5-6 to TRBJ2-7; TRBD1 matches 7 bases. CDR1 SGHDT and CDR2 YYEEEE come from the germline V gene. The junction had 4 bases not matched to a gene; V was cut back by 2 bases and J by 2 bases. The CDR3 is made up of 14 amino acids. CDR3 sequence reads: CASSLTGQPYEQYF. The CDR3 region has the DNA TGTGCCAGCAGCTTAACGGGACAGCCCTACGAGCAGTACTTC. The full variable domain, rest sourced from reference TRBV5-6 and TRBJ2-7, is DAGVTQSPTHLIKTRGQQVTLRCSPKSGHDTVSWYQQALGQGPQFIFQYYEEEERQRGNFPDRFSGHQFPNYSSELNVNALLLGDSALYLCASSLTGQPYEQYFGPGTRLTVT.

The chain couples TRBV6-5 to TRBJ2-7, with a weak D call TRBD2 (6 bases). The CDR3 length is 13 residues. The ends were cut back, 10 bases at V and 7 bases at J, with 20 bases in the middle. The germline V gene has CDR1 MNHEY and CDR2 SVGAGI. The CDR3 DNA is TGTGCCACATCGGAGGGAAAGGCGCGTGAGCAGTACTTC. Its protein is CATSEGKAREQYF.

The J gene is TRBJ2-1, the V gene TRBV19; 10 bases are shared with TRBD1. This CDR3 contains 13 residues. Germline trimming cut 4 bases from V and 6 bases from J; bases unmatched to any gene: 0. The germline V gene has CDR1 LNHDA and CDR2 SQIVND (reference sequence). The CDR3 bases are TGTGCCAGTAGTAGGGACAGGGGCAATGAGCAGTTCTTC. It is translated as CASSRDRGNEQFF. Looking up the rest from reference TRBV19 and TRBJ2-1 gives the full variable domain: DGGITQSPKYLFRKEGQNVTLSCEQNLNHDAMYWYRQDPGQGLRLIYYSQIVNDFQKGDIAEGYSVSREKKESFPLTVTSAQKNPTAFYLCASSRDRGNEQFFGPGTRLTVL.

The V call is TRBV6-6, the J call TRBJ1-1; D is ambiguous. This CDR3 region has 12 residues. Germline-derived CDR1 and CDR2 are MNHNY and SVGAGI (reference sequence). V was pared by 6 bases and J by 3 bases, with 8 bases between. The CDR3 protein is CASSHGDTEAFF. The CDR3 DNA follows: TGTGCCAGCAGCCACGGGGACACTGAAGCTTTCTTT.

The rearrangement uses TRBV6-6 and TRBJ2-7; D might be TRBD1 (5 bases). Trimming shortened V by 6 bases and J by 2 bases, and 17 bases separated the two germline ends. The germline CDR1 and CDR2 sequences are MNHNY and SVGAGI (reference sequence). The CDR3 extends over 15 amino acids. CDR3 protein: CASSSPQGRPYEQYF. The CDR3 DNA reads as TGTGCCAGCAGCTCCCCGCAGGGTCGGCCCTACGAGCAGTACTTC.

V gene TRBV6-5 combines with J gene TRBJ2-7; the D gene is possibly TRBD1 (6 bases). The germline gives CDR1 MNHEY, CDR2 SVGAGI. V lost 6 bases and J 0 bases, leaving 12 bases between the germline ends. The CDR3 contains 14 residues. CDR3 protein: CASRQQGLSYEQYF. DNA for the CDR3: TGTGCCAGCAGACAACAGGGCCTCTCCTACGAGCAGTACTTC.

The chain has TRBV5-6 and TRBJ1-1; the D is unclear. The CDR3 contains 14 residues. CDR1 SGHDT and CDR2 YYEEEE come from the germline V gene. The germline V and J ends were trimmed by 0 bases and 4 bases, with 10 bases remaining between them. The CDR3 sequence: CASSLGLVGTEAFF. Written as DNA, the CDR3 is TGTGCCAGCAGCTTGGGTCTCGTCGGCACTGAAGCTTTCTTT.

V usage is TRBV5-1 and J usage is TRBJ2-6, with D possibly being TRBD1 (7 bases). Germline CDR1 is SGHRS and CDR2 is YFSETQ. The ends were cut back, 4 bases at V and 0 bases at J, with 23 bases in the middle. The CDR3 length is 20 residues. The CDR3 is CASSPGDREARSSGANVLTF. CDR3 DNA: TGCGCCAGCAGCCCGGGGGACAGAGAAGCCCGCTCCTCTGGGGCCAACGTCCTGACTTTC.

This clone was recorded only once. The V gene is TRBV6-5, the J gene TRBJ1-1; TRBD1 might be the D (6 bases). The germline V gene has CDR1 MNHEY and CDR2 SVGAGI. Between the trimmed V and J ends, which lost 4 bases and 4 bases, there was a span of 13 bases. The CDR3 sequence is 14 residues long. Here the CDR3 reads CASSLLDRVTEAFF. The CDR3 region has the DNA TGTGCCAGCAGTTTATTGGACAGAGTCACTGAAGCTTTCTTT.

The gene calls are TRBV10-3 and TRBJ1-5; TRBD1 matches at 7 bases. CDR3 size: 14 residues. CDR1 is ENHRY and CDR2 is SYGVKD in the germline V gene. After removal of 11 bases from V and 6 bases from J, the junction contained 13 bases not matched to a gene. CDR3 DNA: TGTGCCGCTAACAGGGGAGGAAAGGCTCAGCCCCAGCATTTT. Translating gives CAANRGGKAQPQHF.

The rearrangement links TRBV7-9 to TRBJ1-1; D gene uncertain. The germline V gene has CDR1 SEHNR and CDR2 FQNEAQ (reference sequence). With 1 base removed from V and 0 bases from J, the gap between germline ends came to 12 bases. The CDR3 is 16 residues long. CDR3 DNA sequence: TGTGCCAGCAGCTTAGGCTTAACGGGGATGAACACTGAAGCTTTCTTT. This translates into CASSLGLTGMNTEAFF.

V gene TRBV28 combines with J gene TRBJ2-5; TRBD1 is a possible D gene (6 bases). The germline V gene has CDR1 MDHEN and CDR2 SYDVKM. V lost 5 bases, J lost 3 bases, and 22 bases lay in between. This CDR3 contains 17 residues. CDR3 sequence (DNA): TGTGCCAGCAGTCCCGACCACACACAGGGATTCGAAGAGACCCAGTACTTC. Translated, it gives CASSPDHTQGFEETQYF.

The gene calls are TRBV19 and TRBJ1-1, with D perhaps TRBD1 (6 bases). V was clipped by 5 bases and J by 1 base, with 17 bases between them. Germline V lookup: CDR1 LNHDA, CDR2 SQIVND (reference sequence). The CDR3 runs 16 residues. CDR3 bases: TGTGCCAGTAGTGTTCAACCAGGGGTCGAGAACACTGAAGCTTTCTTT. Translating gives CASSVQPGVENTEAFF.

The rearrangement joins TRBV4-1 to TRBJ2-2; maybe TRBD2 (6 bases). Per the germline V gene, CDR1 is MGHRA and CDR2 is YSYEKL. The CDR3 extends over 15 amino acids. Between the trimmed V and J ends, which lost 1 base and 1 base, there was a span of 7 bases. CDR3 DNA: TGCGCCAGCAGCCAAGTGGGAGGGAACACCGGGGAGCTGTTTTTT. It encodes CASSQVGGNTGELFF.

The CDR3 region has the DNA TGTGCCAGCAGCCAAGCGGGGGAAAAACTGTTTTTT. It yields the protein CASSQAGEKLFF. J is TRBJ1-4 and V is TRBV7-9; no clear D. V dropped 5 bases and J dropped 8 bases, with 9 bases sitting between them. The CDR3 has 12 amino acids. Per the germline V gene, CDR1 is SEHNR and CDR2 is FQNEAQ (reference sequence).

This CDR3 is CASSERQGNFQPQHF. For the CDR3, the DNA is TGTGCCAGCAGTGAACGGCAGGGGAACTTTCAGCCCCAGCATTTT. The V and J genes are TRBV6-1 and TRBJ1-5; the D gene is possibly TRBD1 (6 bases). CDR1 is MNHNS and CDR2 is SASEGT in the germline V gene. This CDR3 comprises 15 residues. V was shortened by 2 bases and J by 6 bases, with 14 bases between the two germline ends.

Here the CDR3 DNA reads TGCGCCAGCAGTTGGACTAGCGATGAGCAGTTCTTC. Translating it yields CASSWTSDEQFF. The chain is built from TRBV10-2 and TRBJ2-1; 9 bases align to TRBD2. CDR1 WSHSY and CDR2 SAAADI come from the germline V gene. V shed 5 bases and J 8 bases; nucleotides not matched to a gene: 1. The CDR3 is 12 residues long.

The rearrangement uses TRBV28 and TRBJ2-5, with TRBD1 identical over 12 bases. The trim removed 5 bases at V and 5 bases at J, leaving 9 bases unmatched. The CDR3 loop spans 16 amino acids. Germline loops: CDR1 MDHEN, CDR2 SYDVKM. CDR3 coding DNA: TGTGCCAGCAGTCAACGGGACAGGGGGCGGTTGGAGACCCAGTACTTC. It encodes CASSQRDRGRLETQYF.

Only one count was recorded for this clone. V and J are TRBV19 and TRBJ2-4, with 8 bases that match TRBD2. There are 19 residues in the CDR3. V was clipped by 0 bases and J by 2 bases; unmatched bases: 12. The germline V gene encodes CDR1 LNHDA and CDR2 SQIVND (reference sequence). The CDR3 loop is CASSIDLGTRGLTKNIQYF. DNA of the CDR3: TGTGCCAGTAGTATAGATCTTGGGACTAGAGGTCTTACCAAAAACATTCAGTACTTC.

The V gene is TRBV5-1, the J gene TRBJ2-3, with 14 bases identical to TRBD2. There are 16 residues in the CDR3. Looked up from germline, CDR1 is SGHRS and CDR2 is YFSETQ. Trimming cost V 2 bases and J 4 bases; bases outside gene matches: 3. The CDR3 sequence is CASSLGTSGGSDTQYF. The CDR3 DNA reads as TGCGCCAGCAGCTTAGGGACTAGCGGGGGATCAGATACGCAGTATTTT.

The rearrangement joins TRBV10-3 to TRBJ1-1; D is uncertain. The CDR3 sequence is 15 residues long. CDR1 is ENHRY and CDR2 is SYGVKD in the germline V gene. The V end lost 2 bases, the J end lost 3 bases, and 13 bases lay between the germline ends. As DNA, the CDR3 is TGTGCCATCAGTGAGGGGCCATATAGGTACACTGAAGCTTTCTTT. Its protein is CAISEGPYRYTEAFF.

The genes are TRBV27 and TRBJ2-7, with 9 bases lining up with TRBD2. CDR1 is MNHEY and CDR2 is SMNVEV in the germline V gene (reference sequence). The CDR3 covers 14 residues. V shed 7 bases and J 4 bases; nucleotides not matched to a gene: 8. This CDR3 is CASTSTSGSYEQYF. The CDR3 region has the DNA TGTGCCAGCACCTCGACTAGCGGTTCATACGAGCAGTACTTC.